Following are 8 T cell receptor beta chains from one sample sequenced in a study of T cell responses to AZD1222 COVID-19 vaccine. Assay used: immunoSEQ multiplex PCR; TCRdb lists only in-frame clones, some missing. The sample carries roughly 190,000 clones, 80% to 95% recorded once. The sample was peripheral blood, taken 28 days after the second AZD1222 dose. Receptors originate from an adult who received the AZD1222 COVID-19 vaccine.

The table lists this clone with a few counts. The chain employs TRBV28 and TRBJ2-1; TRBD2 might be the D (5 bases). Germline CDR1 MDHEN, CDR2 SYDVKM. The germline V and J ends were trimmed by 10 bases and 3 bases, with 10 bases remaining between them. This CDR3 spans 12 amino acids. CDR3 sequence: CATTGGYNEQFF. The CDR3 bases are TGTGCCACCACTGGAGGCTACAATGAGCAGTTCTTC.

The rearrangement uses TRBV19 and TRBJ1-6; D unresolved. This CDR3 comprises 13 residues. The V end was cut by 6 bases, the J end by 10 bases, with 13 bases between. CDR1 and CDR2 from the germline V gene are LNHDA and SQIVND (reference sequence). For the CDR3, the DNA is TGTGCCAGTAGGCACATAGGAGAATCACCCCTCCACTTT. Residues: CASRHIGESPLHF.

The rearrangement links TRBV29-1 to TRBJ2-5, with 12 bases matching TRBD2. V was clipped by 2 bases and J by 4 bases; unmatched bases: 5. CDR1 and CDR2 (germline): SQVTM, ANQGSEA. The CDR3 spans 15 residues. CDR3 nucleotides: TGCAGCGTTGAATTGCGACTAGCGGGGGTAGAGACCCAGTACTTC. Protein sequence: CSVELRLAGVETQYF.

The chain links TRBV11-2 to TRBJ2-7; D remains ambiguous. CDR1 and CDR2 from the germline V gene are SGHAT and FQNNGV. V was clipped by 0 bases and J by 2 bases, with 11 bases between them. The CDR3 extends over 15 amino acids. Here the CDR3 DNA reads TGTGCCAGCAGCTTAGATCAGCCCGCGACCTACGAGCAGTACTTC. Its translation is CASSLDQPATYEQYF.

The chain links TRBV3-1 (or the pseudogene TRBV3-2) to TRBJ2-1; 8 positions match TRBD2. The CDR3 covers 17 residues. Germline CDR1 LGHDT, CDR2 YNNKEL (reference sequence). Trimming removed 1 base from V and 0 bases from J; junction bases left unmatched: 5. The CDR3 protein is CASSQVGLGSSYNEQFF. The DNA for the CDR3 is TGTGCCAGCAGCCAAGTGGGACTAGGGAGCTCCTACAATGAGCAGTTCTTC.

The chain couples TRBV6-5 to TRBJ2-7, with 11 bases matching TRBD2. Per the germline V gene, CDR1 is MNHEY and CDR2 is SVGAGI. The length of the CDR3 is 11 residues. The ends lost 8 bases at V and 6 bases at J; junction bases unmatched: 0. CDR3 sequence: CASLAGGEQYF. CDR3 DNA: TGTGCCAGCCTAGCGGGAGGCGAGCAGTACTTC.

The J gene is TRBJ1-2, the V gene TRBV6-5; 7 nucleotides agree with TRBD1. The CDR3 has 15 residues. Germline V gene data show CDR1 as MNHEY and CDR2 as SVGAGI. The trim removed 2 bases at V and 1 base at J, leaving 4 bases unmatched. The CDR3 spells CASSYRGLGNYGYTF. Written as DNA, the CDR3 is TGTGCCAGCAGTTACAGGGGGCTCGGTAACTATGGCTACACCTTC.

The V gene is TRBV5-1, the J gene TRBJ1-6, with 7 bases matching TRBD1. Per the germline V gene, CDR1 is SGHRS and CDR2 is YFSETQ. The CDR3 loop spans 15 amino acids. The V segment lost 4 bases and the J segment 5 bases; nucleotides outside the gene matches: 6. The CDR3 reads CASSRTGANNSPLHF. The CDR3 DNA reads TGCGCCAGCAGCCGCACAGGGGCAAATAATTCACCCCTCCACTTT.